The clone carrying this T cell receptor beta chain was seen many times. What it binds is unknown. The data are from a study of T cells in Graves' hyperthyroidism and ophthalmopathy. Background on the study: Pretreatment peripheral blood was obtained at initial diagnosis.

There are 15 residues in the CDR3. V was pared by 5 bases and J by 4 bases, with 11 bases of the junction left unmatched. Germline assignment: CDR1 SGHAT and CDR2 FQDESV (reference sequence). RNA transcripts provided the source from which TCR beta CDR3 regions were amplified. TCR CDR3 regions were first amplified by RT-PCR with HTBI primers. TCRdb processed the multiplex PCR reads anew with MiXCR; each CDR3 protein has one entry. The data contain about 640,000 distinct CDR3 sequences, around 21% of them singletons. Study results and caveats: A model built on 13 V-J features separated ophthalmopathy from stable hyperthyroidism. Expanded thyroid clonotypes (above 0.001) were mostly also found in blood.

The authors obtained PBMCs from 7.5 to 10 ml of fresh peripheral blood. The TCR originated in a man in his thirties or forties with Graves' ophthalmopathy. J is TRBJ2-7 and V is TRBV11-1; 7 bases are shared with TRBD1. Material for sequencing was blood. The CDR3 DNA reads as TGTGCCAGCAGCCGAACAGACAGGGAGATTTACGAGCAGTACTTC. Translated: CASSRTDREIYEQYF.